This T cell receptor beta chain was captured in a study of T cells in localized non-small cell lung cancer. This clone was counted a few times. CDR1 is MGHRA and CDR2 is YSYEKL in the germline V gene. This CDR3 is built from 16 residues. V was pared by 0 bases and J by 6 bases, with 11 bases of the junction left unmatched. Data came from immunoSEQ multiplex PCR; TCRdb stores just in-frame clones and leaves some out. The sample consists of 35,000 to 40,000 clones, roughly 87% of them appearing once. This chain links TRBV4-1 with TRBJ2-7; 7 nucleotides match TRBD1. The clonotype was recovered from a male donor at least 60 years old with stage III squamous cell lung carcinoma. The specimen comprised peripheral blood, sampled before any cancer treatment. CDR3 nucleotides: TGCGCCAGCAGCCAAGATCGGACAGGTGCGTTCACCGAGCAGTACTTC. Its protein product is CASSQDRTGAFTEQYF.